This T cell receptor beta chain was obtained from a study of blood T cells in healthy people across ages. About the research overall: Capture via template switching afforded approximately one barcoded beta molecule per two T cells.

Alongside a J-beta primer mix, a sample-barcoded 5' primer served in a second PCR lasting roughly 7 to 12 cycles. All cDNA molecules were each tagged by a template-switch adaptor with 12 random nucleotides. Every sample gave at least 2.5 million paired-end reads containing CDR3. TCRdb redid the calling of the 5' RACE reads with MiXCR, one entry per CDR3 protein. The profile shows 730,000 or so distinct CDR3 sequences, 35% to 50% of them singletons. Study conclusions and caveats: Long-lived donors had more naive CD4+ cells and higher diversity than aged donors.

A word on this clonotype: As yet, its antigen is unknown.

This TCR was sampled from a man aged 80 or over in good health. The specimen sequenced was blood.

In nucleotides, the CDR3 is TGTGCCAGCAGCCTTTTTGAGGACGAAGCTTTCTTT. Its translation: CASSLFEDEAFF. The gene calls are TRBV7-8 and TRBJ1-1; D remains ambiguous. The CDR3 runs to 12 residues. V dropped 5 bases and J dropped 8 bases, with 12 bases sitting between them. Germline CDR1 and CDR2: SGHVS and FQNEAQ.